This T cell receptor beta chain was recovered during a study of T cell changes during pregnancy in multiple sclerosis. Trimming removed 3 bases from V and 3 bases from J, with 8 bases in between. There are 13 residues in the CDR3. CDR1 is LNHDA and CDR2 is SQIVND in the germline V gene (reference sequence). Sequencing was performed with immunoSEQ multiplex PCR; in TCRdb, only in-frame clones are kept and a portion is missing. The sample carries roughly 59,000 clones, 85% to 95% recorded once. The sample was CD8+ T cells from peripheral blood mononuclear cells, taken in the second trimester of pregnancy. J is TRBJ1-1 and V is TRBV19; D call uncertain. The clonotype originates from a female donor with multiple sclerosis, enrolled in a pregnancy study. For the CDR3, the DNA is TGTGCCAGTAGTATGTTGGGAGACACTGAAGCTTTCTTT. As protein: CASSMLGDTEAFF.